The rows below give T cell receptor beta chains drawn from one sample of a study of T cell changes during pregnancy in multiple sclerosis. Using immunoSEQ multiplex PCR, the repertoire was profiled, and TCRdb retains in-frame clones only, with some absent. The sample yields over 80,000 clones, around nine tenths seen once. The specimen was peripheral blood, collected in the second trimester of pregnancy. The receptors shown here come from a female donor in good health, enrolled as a control in a pregnancy study. Both conserved end residues are part of each CDR3. Each record gives: J gene, V gene, CDR3 protein.

j_call: TRBJ2-3
v_call: TRBV2
cdr3_aa: CASTTGQIADTQYF

j_call: TRBJ2-7
v_call: TRBV5-6
cdr3_aa: CASTRGPTGTLPGQYF

j_call: TRBJ1-1
v_call: TRBV5-1
cdr3_aa: CASRRDSPTEAFF

j_call: TRBJ1-2
v_call: TRBV5-5
cdr3_aa: CASSLERGSYGYTF

j_call: TRBJ2-1
v_call: TRBV5-4
cdr3_aa: CASSLRLAGVEQFF

j_call: TRBJ1-5
v_call: TRBV18
cdr3_aa: CASSGDLGGAQHF

j_call: TRBJ1-4
v_call: TRBV19
cdr3_aa: CASSTGEDRGKLFF

j_call: TRBJ2-3
v_call: TRBV5-6
cdr3_aa: CASSLDSGLDTQYF

j_call: TRBJ1-2
v_call: TRBV19
cdr3_aa: CASSEQGEYGYTF

j_call: TRBJ2-7
v_call: TRBV6-1
cdr3_aa: CASSEVSYRGPGDF

j_call: TRBJ2-7
v_call: TRBV6-5
cdr3_aa: CASTTRGAPAYEQYF

j_call: TRBJ2-7
v_call: TRBV7-9
cdr3_aa: CASSLGGVSYEQYF

j_call: TRBJ1-6
v_call: TRBV7-2
cdr3_aa: CASSLYAETGNSPLHF

j_call: TRBJ2-4
v_call: TRBV5-4
cdr3_aa: CASSFYSTKNIQYF

j_call: TRBJ1-1
v_call: TRBV4-2
cdr3_aa: CASSQDGDSMNTEAFF

j_call: TRBJ2-2
v_call: TRBV6-4
cdr3_aa: CASSGQDTGELFF

j_call: TRBJ2-1
v_call: TRBV7-2
cdr3_aa: CASSSGQGNEQFF

j_call: TRBJ1-5
v_call: TRBV7-9
cdr3_aa: CASSLTTGQPQHF

j_call: TRBJ2-5
v_call: TRBV4-1
cdr3_aa: CASSQDSRWGTEETQYF

j_call: TRBJ2-3
v_call: TRBV6-5
cdr3_aa: CASSRTGADTQYF

j_call: TRBJ1-1
v_call: TRBV6-5
cdr3_aa: CASSSRREEAFF

j_call: TRBJ2-3
v_call: TRBV30
cdr3_aa: CAWSVLSTDTQYF

j_call: TRBJ1-3
v_call: TRBV2
cdr3_aa: CASRIKFTGVGNTIYF

j_call: TRBJ1-2
v_call: TRBV18
cdr3_aa: CASSPGQELNYGYTF

j_call: TRBJ1-1
v_call: TRBV29-1
cdr3_aa: CSVGGTRHTEAFF

j_call: -
v_call: TRBV7-9
cdr3_aa: CASSLGPREDNQPQYF

j_call: TRBJ2-3
v_call: TRBV6-1
cdr3_aa: CASSDGGQQLSTDTQYF

j_call: TRBJ1-5
v_call: TRBV6-5
cdr3_aa: CASRLTLGNQPQHF

j_call: TRBJ2-7
v_call: TRBV11-2
cdr3_aa: CASSVDRGEQYF

j_call: TRBJ1-2
v_call: TRBV10-3
cdr3_aa: CAISGGAPYGYTF

j_call: TRBJ1-1
v_call: TRBV5-1
cdr3_aa: CASSFSTGTGTEAFF

j_call: TRBJ2-5
v_call: TRBV7-8
cdr3_aa: CASSSLTSGSGETQYF

j_call: TRBJ1-1
v_call: TRBV27
cdr3_aa: CASSPQGARTEAFF

j_call: TRBJ2-7
v_call: TRBV5-1
cdr3_aa: CASSSNRGEDEQYF

j_call: TRBJ1-5
v_call: TRBV21-1
cdr3_aa: CASSKGKTGGEGRSGQPQHF

j_call: TRBJ2-7
v_call: TRBV27
cdr3_aa: CASSRWVTGGEQYF

j_call: TRBJ2-1
v_call: TRBV11-3
cdr3_aa: CASSSGGVSYNEQFF

j_call: TRBJ1-1
v_call: TRBV27
cdr3_aa: CASSLWSQGFAFF

j_call: TRBJ1-1
v_call: TRBV6-5
cdr3_aa: CASSNPGQANTEAFF

j_call: TRBJ2-5
v_call: TRBV7-7
cdr3_aa: CASSSLPGQGQETQYF

j_call: TRBJ1-1
v_call: TRBV6-5
cdr3_aa: CASSYSRGPNTEAFF